Following are 20 T cell receptor beta chains from one sample sequenced in a study of cytomegalovirus exposure and HLA in healthy donors. PCR amplification relied on 60 Vbeta primers (plus 13 Jbeta primers). Data came from immunoSEQ multiplex PCR; TCRdb stores just in-frame clones and leaves some out. The data contain 110,000 or so clones, around 77% of them singletons. The sequenced sample was PBMCs. These receptors originate from a woman aged 25 to 39 in good health and CMV-seropositive.

The J gene is TRBJ2-5, the V gene TRBV5-4; 8 bases map to TRBD2. This CDR3 is built from 15 residues. V gave up 0 bases and J gave up 3 bases; unmatched junction bases: 4. Germline lookup yields CDR1 SGHNT and CDR2 YYREEE (reference sequence). CDR3 DNA sequence: TGTGCCAGCAGCTTGGGTCTAGCGGGCGAAGAGACCCAGTACTTC. Translating it yields CASSLGLAGEETQYF. Supplemented by reference TRBV5-4 and TRBJ2-5, the full variable domain reads ETGVTQSPTHLIKTRGQQVTLRCSSQSGHNTVSWYQQALGQGPQFIFQYYREEENGRGNFPPRFSGLQFPNYSSELNVNALELDDSALYLCASSLGLAGEETQYFGPGTRLLVL.

The chain couples TRBV5-6 to TRBJ2-7, with no clear D. With 1 base removed from V and 4 bases from J, the gap between germline ends came to 9 bases. Germline values: CDR1 SGHDT, CDR2 YYEEEE. The CDR3 runs 13 residues. CDR3 region: CASSLSHPYEQYF. In DNA, the CDR3 is TGTGCCAGCAGCTTGTCACACCCGTACGAGCAGTACTTC.

The rearrangement uses TRBV7-8 and TRBJ2-7, with 8 bases that match TRBD1. Trimming at V came to 4 bases and at J to 0 bases, leaving 5 bases not matched to a gene. The CDR3 is made up of 15 amino acids. Germline assignment: CDR1 SGHVS and CDR2 FQNEAQ. The chain's CDR3 is CASSSLRGRSYEQYF. The DNA of the CDR3 is TGTGCCAGCAGCTCGCTCAGGGGGCGCTCCTACGAGCAGTACTTC.

The rearrangement links TRBV9 to TRBJ1-2, with 7 bases identical to TRBD1. V lost 0 bases to trimming and J lost 8 bases; unmatched junction nucleotides: 4. This CDR3 is 13 amino acids long. Germline V gives CDR1 SGDLS, CDR2 YYNGEE. CDR3 DNA sequence: TGTGCCAGCAGCGTAGAGGGGGCCGGCGGCTACACCTTC. Its translation: CASSVEGAGGYTF.

The chain joins TRBV5-5 to TRBJ2-3; 9 bases agree with TRBD2. The CDR3 is 17 amino acids. Trimming removed 4 bases from V and 6 bases from J; junction bases left unmatched: 15. CDR1 and CDR2 from the germline V gene are SGHKS and YYEKEE (reference sequence). Here the CDR3 DNA reads TGTGCCAGCAGCCCTACCCCGGCGGGAGGGCCGGGGGATACGCAGTATTTT. Amino acids: CASSPTPAGGPGDTQYF.

J is TRBJ1-1 and V is TRBV30; D unclear. The CDR3 covers 14 residues. The V gene's germline CDR1 is GTSNPN and CDR2 SVGIG (reference sequence). V lost 5 bases and J lost 3, with 16 bases in between. The CDR3 DNA reads as TGTGCCTGGGAGGGCGGGAGAGGGTACACTGAAGCTTTCTTT. It codes for CAWEGGRGYTEAFF.

This clone was seen a handful of times. The J gene is TRBJ2-5, the V gene TRBV4-1, with TRBD2 matching 16 bases. Germline lookup yields CDR1 MGHRA and CDR2 YSYEKL. The V gene end was trimmed by 2 bases and the J gene end by 5 bases; junction bases not matched to a gene: 11. CDR3 length: 19 amino acids. This CDR3 reads CASSQTGTSGRVGRETQYF. The CDR3 DNA sequence: TGCGCCAGCAGCCAAACCGGGACTAGCGGGAGGGTGGGAAGGGAGACCCAGTACTTC.

The chain is built from TRBV6-5 and TRBJ1-1; D not resolved. The V gene lost 4 bases and the J gene lost 3 bases, with 6 bases spanning the gap. Germline V gives CDR1 MNHEY, CDR2 SVGAGI. This CDR3 region has 12 residues. The DNA for the CDR3 is TGTGCCAGCAGTTCTGGGCACACTGAAGCTTTCTTT. This encodes CASSSGHTEAFF.

The genes are TRBV2 and TRBJ1-5; a possible D gene is TRBD1 (6 bases). Germline V gives CDR1 SNHLY, CDR2 FYNNEI. The length of the CDR3 is 15 residues. V lost 3 bases and J lost 2, with 11 bases in between. Written as DNA, the CDR3 is TGTGCCAGCAGTGACAGGGGCGGAGGCAATCAGCCCCAGCATTTT. Its protein is CASSDRGGGNQPQHF.

The V and J genes are TRBV5-4 and TRBJ1-3, with a weak D call TRBD1 (6 bases). The CDR3 has 16 amino acids. Trimming took off 2 bases at V and 1 base at J, with 13 bases between the two ends. Per the germline V gene, CDR1 is SGHNT and CDR2 is YYREEE (reference sequence). CDR3 DNA sequence: TGTGCCAGCAGCTTCCCTACAGGGCATTCTGGAAACACCATATATTTT. Translating it yields CASSFPTGHSGNTIYF.

Regarding this clone: One end of the junction is discordant with germline, which a read error may explain. The chain recombines TRBV7-7 with TRBJ2-5; a possible D gene is TRBD1 (6 bases). CDR3 length equals 15 residues. The germline V gene encodes CDR1 SSHAT and CDR2 FNYEAQ (reference sequence). The DNA for the CDR3 is TGTGCTAGCACTGAGGACAGCATGTACCAAGAGACCCAGTACTTC. Its translation: CASTEDSMYQETQYF.

This clone was observed a handful of times. This chain links TRBV11-2 with TRBJ2-7; TRBD2 aligns across 7 bases. The CDR3 covers 14 residues. Losses at the gene ends were 5 bases for V and 1 base for J; bases not matched to a gene: 5. Germline lookup yields CDR1 SGHAT and CDR2 FQNNGV. The CDR3 nucleotides read TGTGCCAGCAGCCGGGGGGTCGGGTCCTACGAGCAGTACTTC. This sequence encodes CASSRGVGSYEQYF.

This chain links TRBV6-4 with TRBJ2-1, with 8 bases identical to TRBD1. Germline assignment: CDR1 MRHNA and CDR2 SNTAGT. The CDR3 length is 16 residues. The ends lost 2 bases at V and 1 base at J; junction bases unmatched: 4. This CDR3 is CASSDTQGVSYNEQFF. The DNA of the CDR3 is TGTGCCAGCAGTGACACACAGGGGGTGTCCTACAATGAGCAGTTCTTC.

The genes are TRBV5-1 and TRBJ1-1; 8 bases match TRBD1. This CDR3 has 15 amino acids. Germline assignment: CDR1 SGHRS and CDR2 YFSETQ. The V segment lost 2 bases and the J segment 2 bases; nucleotides outside the gene matches: 5. The CDR3 DNA follows: TGCGCCAGCAGCTTATCGGCAGGGGGCAACACTGAAGCTTTCTTT. As protein: CASSLSAGGNTEAFF.

This clone was counted once. The chain uses TRBV10-3 and TRBJ1-1; D may be TRBD1 (5 bases). The CDR3 is 16 residues long. V lost 6 bases and J lost 0, with 17 bases in between. Germline loops: CDR1 ENHRY, CDR2 SYGVKD. The CDR3 bases are TGTGCCATCAGCCCTACAGGAGGGACCATGAACACTGAAGCTTTCTTT. The encoded protein is CAISPTGGTMNTEAFF.

This clone turned up a few times. The chain couples TRBV25-1 to TRBJ1-2, with 7 bases lining up with TRBD1. This CDR3 has 14 residues. Looked up from germline, CDR1 is MGHDK and CDR2 is SYGVNS. Trimming took 1 base from V and 6 from J; bases not matched to a gene: 5. CDR3 sequence: CASSELTGNNGYTF. The CDR3 DNA follows: TGTGCCAGCAGTGAATTGACAGGGAATAATGGCTACACCTTC.

In this sample, this clone turned up once. This chain connects TRBV5-1 to TRBJ2-5; possibly TRBD1 for D (6 bases). The DNA end is more similar to TRBJ2-7, so the J call may be wrong. Germline CDR1 is SGHRS and CDR2 is YFSETQ. The CDR3 is 13 residues long. The CDR3 coding sequence is TGCGCCAGCAGTCCCGGGACAAACTACGAGCAGTACTTC. This sequence encodes CASSPGTNYEQYF.

This clone was observed a few times. This rearrangement joins TRBV5-4 to TRBJ1-2; TRBD1 aligns across 9 bases. This CDR3 is built from 16 residues. V shed 1 base and J 2 bases; nucleotides not matched to a gene: 6. Germline values: CDR1 SGHNT, CDR2 YYREEE (reference sequence). The CDR3 here is CASSLLGQGRNYGYTF. CDR3 sequence (DNA): TGTGCCAGCAGCTTGTTAGGACAGGGGAGGAACTATGGCTACACCTTC.

This chain uses TRBV28 with TRBJ1-4; D gene uncertain. This CDR3 comprises 16 residues. Germline CDR1 and CDR2: MDHEN and SYDVKM. The V end was cut by 10 bases, the J end by 8 bases, with 26 bases between. The CDR3 DNA sequence: TGTGCCATCTCACCGGCGGAAGATCCAACTAGAGAAAAACTGTTTTTT. As protein: CAISPAEDPTREKLFF.

The chain is built from TRBV5-1 and TRBJ1-1; D is perhaps TRBD1 (6 bases). Between the trimmed V and J ends, which lost 6 bases and 3 bases, there was a span of 15 bases. CDR3 length: 14 residues. The germline CDR1 and CDR2 sequences are SGHRS and YFSETQ. CDR3 DNA: TGCGCCAGCACCCTGCTGGGACATGACACTGAAGCTTTCTTT. Amino acids: CASTLLGHDTEAFF.